What follows describes a single T cell receptor beta chain. The identical CDR3 is also encoded by other nucleotide sequences in the sample. This entry belongs to a study of T cell changes during pregnancy in multiple sclerosis. Assay: immunoSEQ multiplex PCR; the TCRdb copy retains only in-frame clones and omits some. The sample consists of some 64,000 clones, around nine tenths of them appearing once. The CDR3 sequence is 11 residues long. In germline, CDR1 is SQVTM, CDR2 ANQGSEA. V lost 4 bases, J lost 5 bases, and 1 base stayed unmatched. The clonotype comes from a female donor in good health, enrolled as a control in a pregnancy study. The V gene is TRBV29-1, the J gene TRBJ1-1; 7 bases line up with TRBD1. The source material was peripheral blood, sampled in the first trimester of pregnancy. CDR3 sequence reads: CSVARGTEAFF. The CDR3 coding sequence is TGCAGCGTTGCCAGGGGGACTGAAGCTTTCTTT.